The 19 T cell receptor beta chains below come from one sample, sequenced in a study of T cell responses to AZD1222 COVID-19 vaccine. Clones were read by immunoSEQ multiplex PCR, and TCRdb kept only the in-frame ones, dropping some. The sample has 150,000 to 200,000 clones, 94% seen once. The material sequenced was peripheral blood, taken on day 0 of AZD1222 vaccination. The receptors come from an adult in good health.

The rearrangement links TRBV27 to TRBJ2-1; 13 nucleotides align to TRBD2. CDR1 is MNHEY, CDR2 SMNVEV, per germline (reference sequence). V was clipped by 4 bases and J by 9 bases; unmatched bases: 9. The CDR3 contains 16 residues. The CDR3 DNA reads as TGTGCCAGCAGTTACCACACTAGCGGGAGGGGTGGTGAGCAGTTCTTC. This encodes CASSYHTSGRGGEQFF.

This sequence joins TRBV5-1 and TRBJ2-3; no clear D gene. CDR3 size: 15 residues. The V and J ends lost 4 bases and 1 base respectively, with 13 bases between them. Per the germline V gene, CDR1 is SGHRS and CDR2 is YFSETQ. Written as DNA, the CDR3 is TGCGCCAGCAGCAGAATACTTACGGGCACAGATACGCAGTATTTT. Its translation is CASSRILTGTDTQYF.

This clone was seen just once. Written as DNA, the CDR3 is TGTGCCAGCAGGGGACCCGGGACAGGAGAGGATGAGCAGTTCTTC. Translating it yields CASRGPGTGEDEQFF. V gene TRBV28 combines with J gene TRBJ2-1, with 8 bases aligning to TRBD1. CDR3 size: 15 residues. Trimming cost V 6 bases and J 8 bases; bases outside gene matches: 12. Germline values: CDR1 MDHEN, CDR2 SYDVKM.

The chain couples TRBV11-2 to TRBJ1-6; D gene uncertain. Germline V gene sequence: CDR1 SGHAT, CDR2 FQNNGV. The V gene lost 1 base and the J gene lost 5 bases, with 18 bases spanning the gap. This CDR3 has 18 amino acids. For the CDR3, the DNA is TGTGCCAGCAGCTTAGGGGCTTATGGAGCCGGAGATAATTCACCCCTCCACTTT. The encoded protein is CASSLGAYGAGDNSPLHF. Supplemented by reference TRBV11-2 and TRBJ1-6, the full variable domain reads EAGVAQSPRYKIIEKRQSVAFWCNPISGHATLYWYQQILGQGPKLLIQFQNNGVVDDSQLPKDRFSAERLKGVDSTLKIQPAKLEDSAVYLCASSLGAYGAGDNSPLHFGNGTRLTVT.

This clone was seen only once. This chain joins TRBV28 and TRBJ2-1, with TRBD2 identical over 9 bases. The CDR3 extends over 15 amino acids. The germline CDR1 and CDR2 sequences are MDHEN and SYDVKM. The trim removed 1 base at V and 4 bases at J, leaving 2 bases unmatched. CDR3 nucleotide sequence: TGTGCCAGCAGTTTATTTGCGGGAGGGTACAATGAGCAGTTCTTC. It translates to CASSLFAGGYNEQFF.

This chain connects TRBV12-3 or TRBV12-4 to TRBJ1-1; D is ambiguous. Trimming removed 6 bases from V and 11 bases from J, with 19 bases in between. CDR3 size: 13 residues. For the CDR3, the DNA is TGTGCCAGCAGCACCCCGTCGGGGAGCACGGCTTTCTTT. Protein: CASSTPSGSTAFF.

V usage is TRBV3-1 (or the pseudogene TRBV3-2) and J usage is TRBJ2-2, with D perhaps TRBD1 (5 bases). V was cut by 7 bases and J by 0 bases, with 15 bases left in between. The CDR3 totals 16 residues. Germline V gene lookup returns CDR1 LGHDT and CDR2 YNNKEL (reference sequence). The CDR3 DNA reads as TGTGCCAGCACTCGAGGACAACCCGCGAACACCGGGGAGCTGTTTTTT. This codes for CASTRGQPANTGELFF.

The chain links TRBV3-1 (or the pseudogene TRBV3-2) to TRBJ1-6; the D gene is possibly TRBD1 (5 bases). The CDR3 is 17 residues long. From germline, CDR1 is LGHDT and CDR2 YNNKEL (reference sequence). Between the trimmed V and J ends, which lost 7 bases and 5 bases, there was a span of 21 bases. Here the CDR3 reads CASKDWRAGPNNSPLHF. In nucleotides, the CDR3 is TGTGCCAGCAAGGATTGGAGGGCAGGGCCCAATAATTCACCCCTCCACTTT.

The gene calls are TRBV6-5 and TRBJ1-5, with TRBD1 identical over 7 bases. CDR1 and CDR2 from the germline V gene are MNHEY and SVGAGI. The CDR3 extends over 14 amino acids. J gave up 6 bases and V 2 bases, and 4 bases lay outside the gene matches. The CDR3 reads CASSYGQGGQPQHF. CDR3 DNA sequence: TGTGCCAGCAGTTACGGGCAGGGGGGTCAGCCCCAGCATTTT.

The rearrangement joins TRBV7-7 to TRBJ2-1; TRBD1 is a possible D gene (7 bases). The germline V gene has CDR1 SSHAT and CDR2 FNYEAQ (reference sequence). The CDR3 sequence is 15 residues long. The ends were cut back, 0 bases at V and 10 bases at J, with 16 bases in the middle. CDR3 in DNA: TGTGCCAGCAGCTTAGCGCAGGGGGGTCTGGGCGAGCAGTTCTTC. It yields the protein CASSLAQGGLGEQFF.

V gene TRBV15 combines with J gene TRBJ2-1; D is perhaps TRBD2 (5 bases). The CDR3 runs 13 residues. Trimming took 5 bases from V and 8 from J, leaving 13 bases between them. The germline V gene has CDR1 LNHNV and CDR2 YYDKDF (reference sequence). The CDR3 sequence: CATSDLEAYEQFF. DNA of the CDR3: TGTGCCACCAGCGACCTGGAGGCATATGAGCAGTTCTTC. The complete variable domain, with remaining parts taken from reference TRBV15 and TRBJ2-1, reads DAMVIQNPRYQVTQFGKPVTLSCSQTLNHNVMYWYQQKSSQAPKLLFHYYDKDFNNEADTPDNFQSRRPNTSFCFLDIRSPGLGDTAMYLCATSDLEAYEQFFGPGTRLTVL.

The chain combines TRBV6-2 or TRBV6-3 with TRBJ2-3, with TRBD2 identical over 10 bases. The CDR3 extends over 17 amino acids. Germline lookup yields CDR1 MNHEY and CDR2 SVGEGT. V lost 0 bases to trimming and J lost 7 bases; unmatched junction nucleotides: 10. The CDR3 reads CASSYSRLAGRTHTQYF. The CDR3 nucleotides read TGTGCCAGCAGTTACTCCAGACTAGCGGGCCGAACTCATACGCAGTATTTT.

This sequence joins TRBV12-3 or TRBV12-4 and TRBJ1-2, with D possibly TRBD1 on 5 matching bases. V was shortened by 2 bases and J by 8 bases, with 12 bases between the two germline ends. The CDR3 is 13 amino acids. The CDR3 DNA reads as TGTGCCAGCAGTTTATCGGGACGAGGGGGCTACACCTTC. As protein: CASSLSGRGGYTF.

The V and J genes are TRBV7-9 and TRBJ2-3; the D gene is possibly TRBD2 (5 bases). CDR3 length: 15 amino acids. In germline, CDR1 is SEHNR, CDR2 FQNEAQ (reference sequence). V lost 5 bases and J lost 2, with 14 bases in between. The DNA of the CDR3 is TGTGCCAGCAGCCCTTTACTAGGCCCCACAGATACGCAGTATTTT. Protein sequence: CASSPLLGPTDTQYF.

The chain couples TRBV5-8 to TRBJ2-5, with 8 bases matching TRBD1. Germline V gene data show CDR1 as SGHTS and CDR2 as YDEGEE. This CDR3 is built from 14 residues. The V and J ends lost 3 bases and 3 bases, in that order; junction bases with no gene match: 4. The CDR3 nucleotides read TGTGCCAGCAGCTCGTACAGGGGGAAAGAGACCCAGTACTTC. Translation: CASSSYRGKETQYF. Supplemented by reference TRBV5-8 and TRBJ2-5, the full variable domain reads EAGVTQSPTHLIKTRGQQATLRCSPISGHTSVYWYQQALGLGLQFLLWYDEGEERNRGNFPPRFSGRQFPNYSSELNVNALELEDSALYLCASSSYRGKETQYFGPGTRLLVL.

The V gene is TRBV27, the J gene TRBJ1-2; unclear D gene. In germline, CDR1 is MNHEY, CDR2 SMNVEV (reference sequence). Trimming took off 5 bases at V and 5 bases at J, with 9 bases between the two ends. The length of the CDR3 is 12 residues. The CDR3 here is CASSLAGYGYTF. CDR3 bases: TGTGCCAGCAGTCTGGCGGGGTATGGCTACACCTTC.

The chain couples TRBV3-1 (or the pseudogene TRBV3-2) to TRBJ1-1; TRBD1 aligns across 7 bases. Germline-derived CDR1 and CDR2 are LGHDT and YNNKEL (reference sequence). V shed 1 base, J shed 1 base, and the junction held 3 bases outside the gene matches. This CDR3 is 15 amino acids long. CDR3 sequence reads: CASSQVTGQNTEAFF. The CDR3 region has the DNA TGTGCCAGCAGCCAAGTGACAGGGCAGAACACTGAAGCTTTCTTT.

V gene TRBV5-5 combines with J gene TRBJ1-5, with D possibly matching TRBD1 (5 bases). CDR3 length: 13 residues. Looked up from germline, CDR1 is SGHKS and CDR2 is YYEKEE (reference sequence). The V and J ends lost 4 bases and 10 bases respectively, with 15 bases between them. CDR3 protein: CASSDGAVGPQHF. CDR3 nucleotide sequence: TGTGCCAGCAGCGATGGGGCGGTGGGACCCCAGCATTTT.

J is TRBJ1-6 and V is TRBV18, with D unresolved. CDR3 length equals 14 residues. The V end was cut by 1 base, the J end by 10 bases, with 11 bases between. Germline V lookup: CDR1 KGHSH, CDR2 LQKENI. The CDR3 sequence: CASSPQGGESPLHF. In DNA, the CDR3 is TGTGCCAGCTCACCACAGGGCGGTGAGTCACCCCTCCACTTT. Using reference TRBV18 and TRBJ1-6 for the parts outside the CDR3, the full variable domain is NAGVMQNPRHLVRRRGQEARLRCSPMKGHSHVYWYRQLPEEGLKFMVYLQKENIIDESGMPKERFSAEFPKEGPSILRIQQVVRGDSAAYFCASSPQGGESPLHFGNGTRLTVT.